Listed here are 5 T cell receptor beta chains from one sample, sequenced in a study of technical replicates of blood from a handful of donors. The table came from immunoSEQ multiplex PCR; TCRdb's copy has only in-frame clones and leaves some out. The sample lists around 69,000 clones, roughly 90% occurring once. Sequencing was carried out using PBMCs. The receptor source for this set is a human donor in good health. Some clones in this sample may be carry-over from other donors' samples.

This sequence joins TRBV4-2 and TRBJ1-3; 9 nucleotides agree with TRBD1. The ends lost 3 bases at V and 4 bases at J; junction bases unmatched: 7. The CDR3 runs to 16 residues. From germline, CDR1 is LGHNA and CDR2 YNFKEQ. CDR3 sequence reads: CASSQPGDRVGNTIYF. CDR3 sequence (DNA): TGTGCCAGCAGCCAGCCAGGGGACAGGGTAGGAAACACCATATATTTT.

This chain links TRBV15 with TRBJ2-3, with a possible D match to TRBD2 (6 bases). V lost 3 bases and J lost 2, with 9 bases in between. Germline CDR1 reads LNHNV; CDR2 reads YYDKDF (reference sequence). The CDR3 spans 14 residues. CDR3 DNA: TGTGCCACCAGCAGCGGACTATCCACAGATACGCAGTATTTT. It is translated as CATSSGLSTDTQYF.

This clone was counted between two and nine times. The gene calls are TRBV6-1 and TRBJ2-5; 12 nucleotides match TRBD1. The V gene end was trimmed by 7 bases and the J gene end by 4 bases; junction bases not matched to a gene: 7. The CDR3 loop spans 15 amino acids. Germline CDR1 is MNHNS and CDR2 is SASEGT. In DNA, the CDR3 is TGTGCCAGCAATAGAGGGACAGGGGGCTTAGAGACCCAGTACTTC. Protein sequence: CASNRGTGGLETQYF.

The chain joins TRBV5-1 to TRBJ2-2; 7 positions match TRBD1. The V and J ends lost 2 bases and 7 bases, in that order; junction bases with no gene match: 2. The V gene's germline CDR1 is SGHRS and CDR2 YFSETQ. This CDR3 has 13 residues. For the CDR3, the DNA is TGCGCCAGCAGCTTTAGGGGGCACGGGGAGCTGTTTTTT. Translating gives CASSFRGHGELFF.

The chain is built from TRBV7-6 and TRBJ1-4; 9 positions agree with TRBD1. The CDR3 runs to 16 residues. Germline V gene sequence: CDR1 SGHVS, CDR2 FNYEAQ. The junction had 4 bases not matched to a gene; V was cut back by 5 bases and J by 0 bases. The CDR3 DNA is TGTGCCAGCAGCCAGGACAGGGGTGCAACTAATGAAAAACTGTTTTTT. It yields the protein CASSQDRGATNEKLFF.